Listed below are T cell receptor beta chains from one sample, sequenced in a study of cytomegalovirus exposure and HLA in healthy donors. The data were produced by immunoSEQ multiplex PCR, yet TCRdb's version contains in-frame clones alone and is incomplete. Here the sample table reports tens of thousands of clones. Sequencing used PBMCs. The receptors derive from a man in his forties in good health and CMV-seronegative. The CDR3 runs from the conserved cysteine through the conserved F or W. Each record gives: J gene, V gene, D gene, CDR3 protein, CDR3 DNA. The D gene is left open where the match is weak.

>TRBJ1-1|TRBV5-4|.
CASSTSTRLNTEAFF
TGTGCCAGCAGCACATCGACGAGGCTCAACACTGAAGCTTTCTTT
>TRBJ1-3|TRBV19|.
CASSQGYSGNTIYF
TGTGCCAGTAGTCAGGGTTACTCTGGAAACACCATATATTTT
>TRBJ1-1|TRBV18|.
CASSPGLDTEAFF
TGTGCCAGCTCGCCGGGTCTTGACACTGAAGCTTTCTTT
>TRBJ1-4|TRBV4-2|.
CASSQDRFSREGNEKLFF
TGTGCCAGCAGCCAAGATCGATTCAGTCGGGAAGGGAATGAAAAACTGTTTTTT
>TRBJ2-7|TRBV6-5|TRBD1
CASSYLSQGSVNEQYF
TGTGCCAGCAGTTACCTGTCACAGGGGTCAGTGAACGAGCAGTACTTC
>TRBJ2-5|TRBV19|.
CASSIDREPGETQYF
TGTGCCAGTAGTATAGACAGGGAACCCGGGGAGACCCAGTACTTC
>TRBJ1-2|TRBV30|.
CAWANDRRRYGYTF
TGTGCCTGGGCCAATGACAGGCGACGGTATGGCTACACCTTC
>TRBJ2-7|TRBV4-2|TRBD2
CASSQVSSGPVGGQYF
TGTGCCAGCAGCCAAGTTTCTAGCGGACCCGTAGGCGGGCAGTACTTC
>TRBJ2-7|TRBV4-1|TRBD2
CASSHLRVTSGTYEQYF
TGCGCCAGCAGCCATCTAAGAGTAACTAGCGGAACCTACGAGCAGTACTTC
>TRBJ1-2|TRBV19|.
CASNGGNGYTF
TGTGCCAGTAATGGGGGGAATGGCTACACCTTC
>TRBJ2-7|TRBV5-1|TRBD2
CASSSARGDYEQYF
TGCGCCAGCAGCTCCGCCCGGGGGGATTACGAGCAGTACTTC
>TRBJ2-2|TRBV2|.
CASTVLTGELFF
TGTGCCAGCACCGTATTGACCGGGGAGCTGTTTTTT
>TRBJ2-7|TRBV11-3|.
CASSQGQFTEQYF
TGTGCCAGCAGCCAAGGACAGTTCACCGAGCAGTACTTC
>TRBJ1-2|TRBV7-9|.
CASSLDRFREEYGYTF
TGTGCCAGCAGCTTAGACCGTTTCAGAGAGGAGTATGGCTACACCTTC
>TRBJ2-1|TRBV18|TRBD2
CASSPWAGGHYNEQFF
TGTGCCAGCTCACCATGGGCGGGGGGACACTACAATGAGCAGTTCTTC
>TRBJ1-5|TRBV6-1|.
CASLEGENQPQHF
TGTGCCAGCCTTGAGGGGGAGAATCAGCCCCAGCATTTT
>TRBJ2-7|TRBV7-9|TRBD1
CASSFVVGGHEQYF
TGTGCCAGCAGCTTTGTGGTAGGGGGCCACGAGCAGTACTTC
>TRBJ1-1|TRBV7-9|.
CASSRDPPGGAFF
TGTGCCAGCAGTCGGGACCCCCCGGGAGGAGCTTTCTTT
>TRBJ1-6|TRBV30|TRBD1
CAWSPGQGNSPLHF
TGTGCCTGGAGTCCGGGACAGGGAAATTCACCCCTCCACTTT
>TRBJ2-7|TRBV10-1|.
CASSVATGREQYF
TGCGCCAGCAGTGTCGCGACTGGTCGCGAGCAGTACTTC
>TRBJ1-1|TRBV6-1|TRBD1
CASSGRQGEITEAFF
TGTGCCAGCAGTGGACGACAGGGGGAGATCACTGAAGCTTTCTTT
>TRBJ1-1|TRBV6-5|.
CASSYASWGDTEAFF
TGTGCCAGCAGTTACGCCTCTTGGGGGGACACTGAAGCTTTCTTT
>TRBJ2-2|TRBV11-2|.
CASSVTSPPTGELFF
TGTGCCAGCAGCGTAACTAGCCCGCCCACCGGGGAGCTGTTTTTT
>TRBJ1-5|TRBV11-2|.
CASSLGLAGDSNQPQHF
TGTGCCAGCAGCTTAGGTCTGGCAGGGGATAGCAATCAGCCCCAGCATTTT
>TRBJ1-1|TRBV19|TRBD1
CASSSRTGGTEAFF
TGTGCCAGTAGTTCCCGGACAGGGGGGACTGAAGCTTTCTTT
>TRBJ1-1|TRBV7-8|.
CASRGIQGENTEAFF
TGTGCCAGCAGGGGGATACAGGGAGAGAACACTGAAGCTTTCTTT
>TRBJ2-5|TRBV7-3|.
CASSQGRETQYF
TGTGCCAGCAGCCAGGGGCGGGAGACCCAGTACTTC
>TRBJ2-1|TRBV7-8|TRBD2
CASSLDGGEWNEQFF
TGTGCCAGCAGCTTAGACGGGGGGGAGTGGAATGAGCAGTTCTTC
>TRBJ1-1|TRBV30|.
CAWKGSPGDTEAFF
TGTGCCTGGAAGGGTAGCCCGGGGGACACTGAAGCTTTCTTT